This is a list of T cell receptor beta chains from one sample in a study of blood T cell repertoires in COVID-19. Method: immunoSEQ multiplex PCR; TCRdb's copy keeps in-frame clones and lacks some. The sample has roughly 300,000 clones, around 84% seen once; the top ten hold approximately 1.5%. Sequences were obtained from peripheral blood. These TCRs come from a human donor with COVID-19, enrolled during active disease. The donor label of this sample is uncertain. Each CDR3 is given with its conserved first and last residue. D genes are given only for firm matches. Some rows mark clone size as missing; the rest say once, few, many or name a class of expanded clone.

clone_size	v_call	j_call	d_call	cdr3_aa
-	TRBV7-6	TRBJ2-1	TRBD2	CASSSAGTSGRAVKVFF
once	TRBV28	TRBJ2-1	TRBD2	CASSSSGPRGNEQFF
few	TRBV7-9	TRBJ1-4	TRBD1	CATMKTGEFLSNEKLFF
-	TRBV14	TRBJ1-4	-	CASSPGGGREKLFF
-	TRBV11-2	TRBJ1-4	-	CASSFLRQDNEKLFF
-	TRBV24-1	TRBJ2-3	-	CATSDRGRGTDTQYF
-	TRBV19	TRBJ2-1	-	CASTPVGTTNEQFF
-	TRBV6-5	TRBJ2-7	TRBD2	CAIPVGEGSYEQYF
-	TRBV5-8	TRBJ1-3	-	CASTSSPRGAGNTIYF
-	TRBV7-9	TRBJ1-2	TRBD1	CASSSTGGVQERYGYTF
few	TRBV10-3	TRBJ2-3	-	CAISDEDTQYF
-	TRBV7-3	TRBJ2-2	TRBD1	CASSDTGGVTGELFF
-	TRBV5-4	TRBJ2-1	-	CASSLPLQDNEQFF
-	TRBV5-1	TRBJ2-1	-	CASSFLYNEQFF
-	TRBV23-1	TRBJ1-5	-	CASSPGTGANQPQHF
few	TRBV27	TRBJ2-7	-	CASSSLKLALEQYF
-	TRBV28	TRBJ1-6	TRBD1	CASSLEGAGSPLHF
-	TRBV7-3	TRBJ2-3	TRBD2	CASSPTGLAGPRSTDTQYF
-	TRBV6-4	TRBJ2-1	TRBD2	CASSDYGSGTGTSGTEQFF
-	TRBV18	TRBJ2-2	TRBD2	CASSPGLAGGTGELFF